The 14 T cell receptor beta chains below were found in one sample sequenced in a study of tumor and adjacent non-tumor tissue in lung cancer. TCRbeta libraries were built with three rounds of nested PCR, modified from ARM-PCR. TCRdb fed the multiplex PCR reads into MiXCR, producing one record per CDR3 protein. Of almost 75,000 distinct CDR3 sequences in the sample, approximately 68% were seen once. No cell sorting was done before RNA was extracted from the tissue. More than 3 cm separated this lung sample from the edge of the tumor. Sequencing was done on a sample of distant non-tumor lung tissue. The receptors here all came from a woman aged 50 to 60 with non-small cell lung cancer.

This clonotype has a count of ten or more. This chain uses TRBV5-6 with TRBJ1-2; TRBD1 might be the D (5 bases). There are 14 residues in the CDR3. Trimming shortened V by 4 bases and J by 3 bases, and 13 bases separated the two germline ends. Germline V gene data show CDR1 as SGHDT and CDR2 as YYEEEE. CDR3 nucleotide sequence: TGTGCCAGCAGCACATCCGGGACGGACTATGGCTACACCTTC. This encodes CASSTSGTDYGYTF. Based on the CDR3 plus reference TRBV5-6 and TRBJ1-2, the full variable domain is DAGVTQSPTHLIKTRGQQVTLRCSPKSGHDTVSWYQQALGQGPQFIFQYYEEEERQRGNFPDRFSGHQFPNYSSELNVNALLLGDSALYLCASSTSGTDYGYTFGSGTRLTVV.

A note on this clonotype: Sequence at one end of the junction differs from germline and may be a read error. The chain carries TRBV10-3 and TRBJ1-2; TRBD1 matches at 12 bases. The CDR3 totals 17 residues. Looked up from germline, CDR1 is ENHRY and CDR2 is SYGVKD. Here the CDR3 DNA reads TGTGCCATCAGTGATGCGGGACAGGGGGCGCTCCCCTATGGCTACGTCTTC. Amino acid sequence: CAISDAGQGALPYGYVF.

Remarks on this clonotype: This CDR3 fails to terminate in the conserved phenylalanine or tryptophan, so it likely reflects a read error. The chain recombines TRBV7-9 with TRBJ1-1; D not resolved. CDR3 length equals 12 residues. CDR1 and CDR2 (germline): SEHNR, FQNEAQ (reference sequence). In DNA, the CDR3 is TGTGCCAGCGGCTTAGCGAACACTGAAGCTTTCCTT. Its translation: CASGLANTEAFL.

This clonotype showed up just a few times. The chain links TRBV28 to TRBJ1-1; D ambiguous. There are 15 residues in the CDR3. Germline V CDR1 and CDR2: MDHEN, SYDVKM. V lost 3 bases and J 0 bases, leaving 11 bases between the germline ends. As DNA, the CDR3 is TGTGCCAGCAGTTTTAACGAAAGGGTGAACACTGAAGCTTTCTTT. Residues: CASSFNERVNTEAFF.

With regard to this clonotype: A much more abundant neighbour one base away suggests this may be a read error. The genes are TRBV7-8 and TRBJ1-5; 7 bases are shared with TRBD1. The CDR3 is 15 residues long. Germline CDR1 reads SGHVS; CDR2 reads FQNEAQ. This CDR3 is CASSLLRGLFQSQHF. The DNA of the CDR3 is TGTGCCAGCAGCTTATTAAGGGGGCTATTTCAGTCCCAGCATTTT.

This clonotype was detected only once. A read error may produce the germline difference seen at one junction end. J is TRBJ2-7 and V is TRBV5-1, with 10 bases identical to TRBD2. The CDR3 spans 15 residues. Looked up from germline, CDR1 is SGHRS and CDR2 is YFSETQ. Written as DNA, the CDR3 is TGCGCCAGCAGCTTGGCCAGGAGCGGGAGGGACGAGCATTACTTC. Its protein product is CASSLARSGRDEHYF.

In regard to this clonotype: A much larger clone sits a single nucleotide away, making a read error possible. The chain is built from TRBV20-1 and TRBJ1-6; D might be TRBD1 (5 bases). Per the germline V gene, CDR1 is DFQATT and CDR2 is SNEGSKA (reference sequence). The CDR3 is made up of 16 amino acids. The CDR3 nucleotides read TGCAGTGCTAGATACTACGACCGGGGCGATAATTCAGCCCTCCACTTT. Translation: CSARYYDRGDNSALHF.

As to this clonotype: Sequence at one end of the junction differs from germline and may be a read error. The chain links TRBV11-2 to TRBJ2-1; 9 nucleotides align to TRBD2. CDR1 is SGHAT, CDR2 FQNNGV, per germline. This CDR3 region has 16 residues. The CDR3 DNA reads TGTGCAAGCAGCCGGATGATAGTAGCGGGGGACTATGAGCAGTTCTTC. Residues: CASSRMIVAGDYEQFF.

The V and J genes are TRBV12-3 or TRBV12-4 and TRBJ2-7; D gene unclear. The CDR3 has 16 amino acids. The CDR3 sequence is CVNNTRAIDLPYEQYF. CDR3 nucleotides: TGTGTCAACAATACCCGAGCGATAGACCTACCCTACGAGCAGTACTTC.

Points on this clonotype: Compared with germline, one end of the junction differs, possibly owing to a read error. The chain is built from TRBV29-1 and TRBJ2-1, with a possible D match to TRBD2 (5 bases). Germline CDR1 and CDR2: SQVTM and ANQGSEA. This CDR3 contains 15 residues. The CDR3 protein is CSLGDGVSSYNEQFF. The CDR3 nucleotides are TGCAGCCTCGGGGATGGGGTAAGCTCCTACAATGAACAGTTCTTC.

In regard to this clonotype: The junction departs from the called germline gene at one end, perhaps through a read error. This CDR3 is CSTSHEGLCYEEYF. Written as DNA, the CDR3 is TGCAGTACTAGCCATGAGGGGCTGTGCTACGAGGAGTACTTC. The rearrangement joins TRBV20-1 to TRBJ2-7; D is perhaps TRBD2 (6 bases). CDR3 length: 14 amino acids. Germline CDR1 reads DFQATT; CDR2 reads SNEGSKA (reference sequence).

On this clonotype: This is likely a read error, given that the CDR3 carries no conserved phenylalanine or tryptophan at its end. The chain joins TRBV6-2 or TRBV6-3 to TRBJ2-3; D remains ambiguous. Per the germline V gene, CDR1 is MNHEY and CDR2 is SVGEGT. This CDR3 has 12 amino acids. The CDR3 DNA sequence: TGTGCCAGCAGTTACTCCAAAGATATGCAGTATATT. Translating gives CASSYSKDMQYI.

This clonotype was seen only once. The junction departs from the called germline gene at one end, perhaps through a read error. This sequence joins TRBV11-2 and TRBJ2-1, with 11 bases aligning to TRBD2. The CDR3 runs to 16 residues. Germline CDR1 is SGHAT and CDR2 is FQNNGV. In DNA form, the CDR3 reads TGTGCCAGTAGCCGGATGATACTAGCGGGGGACAATGCGCAGCTCTTC. It specifies CASSRMILAGDNAQLF. The full variable domain, rest sourced from reference TRBV11-2 and TRBJ2-1, is EAGVAQSPRYKIIEKRQSVAFWCNPISGHATLYWYQQILGQGPKLLIQFQNNGVVDDSQLPKDRFSAERLKGVDSTLKIQPAKLEDSAVYLCASSRMILAGDNAQLFGPGTRLTVL.

To note about this clonotype: This may stem from a read error, because a much larger clone lies one nucleotide away. J is TRBJ2-7 and V is TRBV18; maybe TRBD1 (5 bases). The CDR3 is made up of 15 amino acids. Germline CDR1 reads KGHSH; CDR2 reads LQKENI. This chain's CDR3 is CASSPQGPLFHEHYF. The CDR3 nucleotides are TGTGCCAGCTCACCGCAGGGCCCCCTCTTTCACGAGCACTACTTC.